The 14 T cell receptor beta chains reported below all come from one sample, sequenced in a study of shared clonotypes between healthy human individuals. Assay used: immunoSEQ multiplex PCR; TCRdb lists only in-frame clones, some missing. The sample includes 1,400,000 or so clones, around 98.5% seen only once; the top ten take about 0.35%. The sample consisted of naive CD4+ T cells sorted from blood. Subset reported: CD45RA+ positively selected. These receptors originate from a man aged 30-40 years in good health.

This clone was observed once. The chain is built from TRBV5-1 and TRBJ2-7; either TRBD1 or TRBD2 may supply D (6 bases each). Per the germline V gene, CDR1 is SGHRS and CDR2 is YFSETQ. This CDR3 spans 14 amino acids. V gave up 4 bases and J gave up 3 bases, with 14 bases separating them. CDR3 in DNA: TGCGCCAGCAGCCTACCCGGGGGCCACTACGAGCAGTACTTC. This gives the protein CASSLPGGHYEQYF.

This CDR3 reads CASILAGVPYEQYF. The CDR3 DNA reads as TGTGCCAGCATACTAGCGGGAGTTCCCTACGAGCAGTACTTC. The V and J genes are TRBV2 and TRBJ2-7; TRBD2 aligns across 11 bases. In germline, CDR1 is SNHLY, CDR2 FYNNEI. J was trimmed by 2 bases and V by 7 bases; bases with no gene match: 4. The CDR3 covers 14 residues.

CDR3 in DNA: TGCGCCAGCAGCTTGGTAGTAGCGGGAGGTGGTTTTTCCTACGAGCAGTACTTC. Translating it yields CASSLVVAGGGFSYEQYF. The V and J genes are TRBV5-1 and TRBJ2-7, with 10 bases that match TRBD2. Trimming removed 0 bases from V and 1 base from J; junction bases left unmatched: 10. In germline, CDR1 is SGHRS, CDR2 YFSETQ. The CDR3 runs to 18 residues.

This clone was found once. One junction end disagrees with the germline gene, perhaps due to a read error. CDR3 amino acids: CAISESSSPLF. CDR3 in DNA: TGTGCCATCAGTGAGTCGAGTTCCCCCCTGTTC. The chain recombines TRBV10-3 with TRBJ1-2; D unclear. The germline V gene encodes CDR1 ENHRY and CDR2 SYGVKD. CDR3 length equals 11 residues.

This chain connects TRBV5-6 to TRBJ2-7; D unclear. Per germline, CDR1 SGHDT and CDR2 YYEEEE. The CDR3 is 13 residues long. Trimming removed 0 bases at V and 7 bases at J, with 11 bases between. CDR3 DNA sequence: TGTGCCAGCAGCTTGGGGCCGAATGGTGAGCAGTACTTC. Protein sequence: CASSLGPNGEQYF.

A note on this clone: This sample includes further DNA sequences coding for the same CDR3. The V gene is TRBV29-1, the J gene TRBJ2-1; unclear D gene. Germline V gives CDR1 SQVTM, CDR2 ANQGSEA. The CDR3 totals 10 residues. Trimming cost V 4 bases and J 7 bases, with 5 bases left between them. CDR3 nucleotides: TGCAGCGTTGCCGGGAATGAGCAGTTCTTC. It is translated as CSVAGNEQFF.

Worth noting for this clone: An end of the junction differs from the germline gene, which may be a read error. The rearrangement links TRBV28 to TRBJ2-3; D gene unclear. The CDR3 extends over 10 amino acids. Germline CDR1 MDHEN, CDR2 SYDVKM. The CDR3 sequence: CASSWPPHDF. The DNA of the CDR3 is TGTGCCAGCAGTTGGCCCCCGCACGATTTT.

This clone has just one count. The chain carries TRBV5-6 and TRBJ1-2, with D perhaps matching TRBD1 (6 bases). CDR1 SGHDT and CDR2 YYEEEE come from the germline V gene. V was shortened by 4 bases and J by 4 bases, with 14 bases between the two germline ends. CDR3 length: 14 amino acids. CDR3 protein: CASSLPQGSYGYTF. CDR3 nucleotides: TGTGCCAGCAGCCTACCACAGGGCTCCTATGGCTACACCTTC.

The J gene is TRBJ2-1, the V gene TRBV18; weak D call: TRBD2 (6 bases). V was pared by 0 bases and J by 0 bases, with 15 bases between. Germline loops: CDR1 KGHSH, CDR2 LQKENI. The CDR3 is 18 amino acids. Written as DNA, the CDR3 is TGTGCCAGCTCACCACCGGGTACAGCGGGCAACTCCTACAATGAGCAGTTCTTC. Residues: CASSPPGTAGNSYNEQFF.

The chain joins TRBV19 to TRBJ2-3; D gene unclear. Per the germline V gene, CDR1 is LNHDA and CDR2 is SQIVND (reference sequence). The CDR3 contains 13 residues. V lost 10 bases and J 2 bases, leaving 13 bases between the germline ends. The CDR3 reads CATGSPPTDTQYF. As DNA, the CDR3 is TGTGCCACCGGTTCCCCTCCCACAGATACGCAGTATTTT.

The chain is built from TRBV7-9 and TRBJ1-1; D unclear. This CDR3 has 12 residues. With 5 bases removed from V and 4 bases from J, the gap between germline ends came to 8 bases. The germline V gene encodes CDR1 SEHNR and CDR2 FQNEAQ (reference sequence). In nucleotides, the CDR3 is TGTGCCAGCAGCCCCACCATCACTGAAGCTTTCTTT. This sequence encodes CASSPTITEAFF.

The CDR3 sequence is CASSLSGSNEKLFF. CDR3 nucleotide sequence: TGTGCCAGCAGCTTATCGGGATCCAATGAAAAACTGTTTTTT. The chain couples TRBV7-9 to TRBJ1-4; D is uncertain. Germline V CDR1 and CDR2: SEHNR, FQNEAQ (reference sequence). With 2 bases removed from V and 5 bases from J, the gap between germline ends came to 9 bases. The CDR3 consists of 14 residues.

This chain links TRBV7-9 with TRBJ1-3, with D possibly being TRBD1 (5 bases). This CDR3 comprises 16 residues. V lost 5 bases and J lost 0, with 14 bases in between. Germline lookup yields CDR1 SEHNR and CDR2 FQNEAQ (reference sequence). As DNA, the CDR3 is TGTGCCAGCAGCCCCATATGGGGGGGCTCTGGAAACACCATATATTTT. Protein product: CASSPIWGGSGNTIYF.

The DNA of the CDR3 is TGCGCCAGCAGCCAACATGAAGGGATCAGGGGCGCGAAGACCCAGTACTTC. Translation gives CASSQHEGIRGAKTQYF. The V gene is TRBV4-1, the J gene TRBJ2-5, with D possibly TRBD1 on 6 matching bases. Per the germline V gene, CDR1 is MGHRA and CDR2 is YSYEKL. V was cut by 2 bases and J by 6 bases, with 22 bases left in between. The CDR3 has 17 residues.